This record covers a single TCR beta chain. Its specific antigen is unknown. Within one base of it there is no much larger clone, and no base qualities were kept. This sample is drawn from a study of blood T cell repertoires in COVID-19 (TCRdb year 2020). For the wider study: Samples from collaborators originated in the United States, Italy and Spain and spanned both the acute and convalescent phases of COVID-19. Where available, HLA class I and class II types were obtained from metadata supplied by the sample provider rather than from assay-based typing. The repertoires were released in a freely available public database intended as a resource for research on the immune response to SARS-CoV-2. The material from the prospective study consisted of cDNA or gDNA derived from T cells, B-cell-depleted T cells, or PBMCs. Nearly every sample came with metadata listing a de-identified subject ID, COVID-19 status, age in years and sex. The dataset comprised deeply sampled blood TCRbeta repertoires from subjects exposed to, actively infected with, or recovered from COVID-19. Samples came from the ongoing ImmuneRACE study (first 160 participants) plus 1,254 subjects from 6 global collaborators. Points the paper makes about the study in general: How much clinical and demographic metadata was included differed by source and by participant, and the metadata was provided uncurated.

The immunoSEQ Assay, a bias-controlled multiplex PCR, was used to amplify TCRbeta CDR3 regions from genomic DNA. On the study's bioinformatics: Nucleated cell counts per sample were estimated from amplification of reference gene primers within the assay. Sequence reads were collapsed and filtered to measure the absolute abundance of every unique TCRbeta CDR3 rearrangement. Productive Simpson clonality was computed per sample as the square root of Simpson's diversity index over productive rearrangements. This is the immuneACCESS table as TCRdb keeps it, with only in-frame sequences that have V and J called. A part of the clones is gone; compared with another copy, unresolved V genes explain less than half, and the rest is unexplained. V and J calls and clone size are as listed in that table; D and trimming were resolved from the DNA. This sample has about 38,000 clones in its table, and roughly nine tenths of those were observed once. The ten biggest clones cover around 4.5% of the sample.

V trim: 7 bases; J trim: 4 bases; unmatched bases: 9. Measured from the cysteine to the phenylalanine, the CDR3 is 15 residues long. Only CDR3 DNA remains: 45 bases, in frame from the first base. The germline V gene gives CDR1 as MNHEY and CDR2 as SVGAGI. In Seattle, one collaborating source enrolled patients while the infection was active and tracked those patients longitudinally over the course of disease. Each collaborating institution followed its own protocols to collect whole blood in K2EDTA tubes. Collaborator samples were shipped for TCRbeta analysis as frozen whole blood, isolated PBMCs, or DNA extracted from either sample type.

This clonotype originated in a man in his sixties with COVID-19, enrolled during active disease. This chain joins TRBV6-5 to TRBJ2-5; the junction holds 10 bases that match TRBD2. Sequences were obtained from peripheral blood. Here is the DNA: TGTGCCAGCACCCTTTGGGCTAGCGGGAGAGAGACCCAGTACTTC. Its protein reads: CASTLWASGRETQYF.